This entry lists 30 T cell receptor beta chains sequenced from one sample in a study of shared clonotypes between healthy human individuals. Data came from immunoSEQ multiplex PCR; TCRdb stores just in-frame clones and leaves some out. Found here are about 640,000 clones, roughly 70% of them singletons; the top ten hold approximately 1.8%. Sequencing used memory CD4+ T cells sorted from blood. Stated subset: CD45RA-negative fraction. These receptors were collected from a woman in her thirties in good health.

The chain recombines TRBV19 with TRBJ1-5, with TRBD1 matching 8 bases. V shed 8 bases, J shed 6 bases, and the junction held 6 bases outside the gene matches. The CDR3 is made up of 13 amino acids. Germline V CDR1 and CDR2: LNHDA, SQIVND (reference sequence). The CDR3 nucleotides read TGTGCCAGTGGCAGGGGGCTTGCTCAGCCCCAGCATTTT. Translating gives CASGRGLAQPQHF. The complete variable domain, with remaining parts taken from reference TRBV19 and TRBJ1-5, reads DGGITQSPKYLFRKEGQNVTLSCEQNLNHDAMYWYRQDPGQGLRLIYYSQIVNDFQKGDIAEGYSVSREKKESFPLTVTSAQKNPTAFYLCASGRGLAQPQHFGDGTRLSIL.

The chain is built from TRBV5-3 and TRBJ2-3; 12 nucleotides align to TRBD2. TRBV5-3 is an ORF, with its function uncertain. The CDR3 is 17 amino acids. The V segment lost 0 bases and the J segment 4 bases; nucleotides outside the gene matches: 6. The CDR3 spells CARSLGRTSGNPDTQYF. CDR3 nucleotides: TGTGCCAGAAGCTTGGGGAGGACTAGCGGGAATCCAGATACGCAGTATTTT.

This clone was detected ten times or more. V and J are TRBV25-1 and TRBJ2-7; no reliable D call. Per the germline V gene, CDR1 is MGHDK and CDR2 is SYGVNS. This CDR3 is built from 15 residues. Trimming pared 2 bases from V and 3 bases from J, leaving 14 bases between. CDR3 loop: CASSEGRQLGYEQYF. CDR3 bases: TGTGCCAGCAGTGAAGGTAGGCAGTTGGGCTACGAGCAGTACTTC.

The genes are TRBV7-2 and TRBJ2-1, with 9 bases lining up with TRBD2. The CDR3 runs 19 residues. V dropped 2 bases and J dropped 3; count of bases not matched to a gene: 14. The germline gives CDR1 SGHTA, CDR2 FQGNSA. The CDR3 here is CASSLLGGLGLAYYNEQFF. For the CDR3, the DNA is TGTGCCAGCAGCTTACTGGGGGGTTTAGGACTAGCGTACTACAATGAGCAGTTCTTC.

The chain is built from TRBV6-6 and TRBJ2-7; 7 bases line up with TRBD2. V lost 5 bases and J lost 7; bases outside the gene matches: 5. Germline CDR1 and CDR2: MNHNY and SVGAGI (reference sequence). The CDR3 is 12 amino acids. The CDR3 is CASSKGLPEQYF. As DNA, the CDR3 is TGTGCCAGCAGTAAGGGACTACCAGAGCAGTACTTC.

J is TRBJ2-3 and V is TRBV9, with TRBD2 identical over 16 bases. Germline V lookup: CDR1 SGDLS, CDR2 YYNGEE. V trimming: 3 bases; J trimming: 2 bases; junction bases outside the gene matches: 3. The CDR3 has 17 amino acids. The CDR3 bases are TGTGCCAGCAGCGAGGGACTAGCGGGAGGGAACACAGATACGCAGTATTTT. Translated, it gives CASSEGLAGGNTDTQYF.

The chain carries TRBV18 and TRBJ1-1, with D possibly being TRBD1 (6 bases). The V gene lost 4 bases and the J gene lost 2 bases, with 23 bases spanning the gap. The germline V gene encodes CDR1 KGHSH and CDR2 LQKENI. CDR3 length: 18 residues. In DNA, the CDR3 is TGTGCCAGCTCACTATTAACAGGGCTTAGGGGTGTAAACACTGAAGCTTTCTTT. Protein sequence: CASSLLTGLRGVNTEAFF.

J is TRBJ2-3 and V is TRBV5-1; D is uncertain. This CDR3 is built from 15 residues. Deletions cut 0 bases from V and 2 bases from J, with 10 bases between. CDR1 and CDR2 (germline): SGHRS, YFSETQ. This CDR3 is CASSLAGYYTDTQYF. As DNA, the CDR3 is TGCGCCAGCAGCTTGGCAGGTTATTACACAGATACGCAGTATTTT. The full variable domain, with the rest looked up from reference TRBV5-1 and TRBJ2-3, is KAGVTQTPRYLIKTRGQQVTLSCSPISGHRSVSWYQQTPGQGLQFLFEYFSETQRNKGNFPGRFSGRQFSNSRSEMNVSTLELGDSALYLCASSLAGYYTDTQYFGPGTRLTVL.

The V and J genes are TRBV7-8 and TRBJ2-7; no clear D gene. With 1 base removed from V and 5 bases from J, the gap between germline ends came to 6 bases. The CDR3 has 12 amino acids. The germline CDR1 and CDR2 sequences are SGHVS and FQNEAQ. The DNA for the CDR3 is TGTGCCAGCAGCTTAGTTTACCACGAGCAGTACTTC. This sequence encodes CASSLVYHEQYF. Full variable domain (rest looked up from reference TRBV7-8 and TRBJ2-7): GAGVSQSPRYKVAKRGQDVALRCDPISGHVSLFWYQQALGQGPEFLTYFQNEAQLDKSGLPSDRFFAERPEGSVSTLKIQRTQQEDSAVYLCASSLVYHEQYFGPGTRLTVT.

This chain links TRBV4-1 with TRBJ1-1; D remains unclear. Germline CDR1 and CDR2: MGHRA and YSYEKL. V gave up 4 bases and J gave up 4 bases, with 19 bases separating them. The CDR3 has 16 residues. The CDR3 bases are TGCGCCAGCAGCCTGACTTACAGTCCCGCTCTCACTGAAGCTTTCTTT. Translating it yields CASSLTYSPALTEAFF.

This chain links TRBV9 with TRBJ2-7, with D perhaps matching TRBD1 (6 bases). The ends were cut back, 0 bases at V and 2 bases at J, with 6 bases in the middle. This CDR3 region has 13 residues. Germline assignment: CDR1 SGDLS and CDR2 YYNGEE. This chain's CDR3 is CASSVGTAYEQYF. Written as DNA, the CDR3 is TGTGCCAGCAGCGTAGGGACAGCCTACGAGCAGTACTTC.

This clone was seen only once. The rearrangement links TRBV19 to TRBJ1-5; D is uncertain. Deletions cut 3 bases from V and 0 bases from J, with 15 bases between. There are 17 residues in the CDR3. Germline-derived CDR1 and CDR2 are LNHDA and SQIVND (reference sequence). This CDR3 is CASSITSSTYSNQPQHF. The CDR3 DNA sequence: TGTGCCAGTAGTATCACCTCCTCCACTTATAGCAATCAGCCCCAGCATTTT.

The genes are TRBV6-5 and TRBJ2-1; 11 bases are shared with TRBD2. Germline values: CDR1 MNHEY, CDR2 SVGAGI. With V trimmed by 5 bases and J by 10 bases, 7 bases remained unmatched. This CDR3 is built from 14 residues. CDR3 sequence: CASSLASGRWEQFF. CDR3 nucleotide sequence: TGTGCCAGCAGTCTGGCTAGCGGGAGGTGGGAGCAGTTCTTC.

The chain carries TRBV27 and TRBJ2-1, with 12 bases lining up with TRBD2. There are 16 residues in the CDR3. The trim removed 8 bases at V and 7 bases at J, leaving 12 bases unmatched. Germline CDR1 is MNHEY and CDR2 is SMNVEV (reference sequence). In DNA, the CDR3 is TGTGCCAGCGTATCTAGCGGGAGGGTCATAAGAAATGAGCAGTTCTTC. It translates to CASVSSGRVIRNEQFF.

The chain is built from TRBV18 and TRBJ2-5, with D perhaps matching TRBD1 (5 bases). CDR1 is KGHSH and CDR2 is LQKENI in the germline V gene. This CDR3 is built from 15 residues. V lost 0 bases to trimming and J lost 5 bases, with 13 bases between them. CDR3 in amino acids: CASSPPGLTGETQYF. CDR3 nucleotide sequence: TGTGCCAGCTCACCACCGGGGCTCACCGGGGAGACCCAGTACTTC.

This chain links TRBV7-2 with TRBJ1-1, with a weak D call TRBD1 (5 bases). CDR3 length: 14 amino acids. The V gene's germline CDR1 is SGHTA and CDR2 FQGNSA. V lost 5 bases to trimming and J lost 4 bases, with 14 bases between them. The CDR3 coding sequence is TGTGCCAGCAGCCTAGGGGTTTCGAGCACTGAAGCTTTCTTT. Amino acid sequence: CASSLGVSSTEAFF.

V is TRBV28 and J is TRBJ1-3, with 9 bases lining up with TRBD1. Germline lookup yields CDR1 MDHEN and CDR2 SYDVKM. This CDR3 region has 15 residues. Trimming took 7 bases from V and 3 from J; bases not matched to a gene: 7. CDR3 nucleotides: TGTGCCAGCATTCCTGGGACAGGGCTTGGAAACACCATATATTTT. Protein: CASIPGTGLGNTIYF. The full variable domain, rest sourced from reference TRBV28 and TRBJ1-3, is DVKVTQSSRYLVKRTGEKVFLECVQDMDHENMFWYRQDPGLGLRLIYFSYDVKMKEKGDIPEGYSVSREKKERFSLILESASTNQTSMYLCASIPGTGLGNTIYFGEGSWLTVV.

J is TRBJ1-1 and V is TRBV2, with 9 bases matching TRBD1. Germline V gives CDR1 SNHLY, CDR2 FYNNEI. The CDR3 loop spans 15 amino acids. V shed 7 bases and J 4 bases; nucleotides not matched to a gene: 10. The CDR3 coding sequence is TGTGCCAGCACCGCTAGGACAGGGGAGCTCACTGAAGCTTTCTTT. Translation: CASTARTGELTEAFF.

This sequence joins TRBV28 and TRBJ2-6; D remains unclear. The CDR3 is 14 amino acids. V lost 6 bases to trimming and J lost 1 base, with 7 bases between them. The germline gives CDR1 MDHEN, CDR2 SYDVKM. DNA of the CDR3: TGTGCCAGCAGACATCGGTCTGGGGCCAACGTCCTGACTTTC. This codes for CASRHRSGANVLTF. Complete variable domain (other parts from reference TRBV28 and TRBJ2-6): DVKVTQSSRYLVKRTGEKVFLECVQDMDHENMFWYRQDPGLGLRLIYFSYDVKMKEKGDIPEGYSVSREKKERFSLILESASTNQTSMYLCASRHRSGANVLTFGAGSRLTVL.

In this sample, this clone turned up a few times. The chain joins TRBV4-1 to TRBJ2-7, with D possibly being TRBD1 (6 bases). The CDR3 has 16 residues. The V and J ends lost 1 base and 3 bases respectively, with 16 bases between them. The germline V gene encodes CDR1 MGHRA and CDR2 YSYEKL. In DNA form, the CDR3 reads TGCGCCAGCAGCCAAGGCAGATTGGGACAAATCTACGAGCAGTACTTC. Its translation: CASSQGRLGQIYEQYF.

This clone was detected only once. This chain links TRBV7-2 with TRBJ2-2; D may match TRBD1 or TRBD2 (5 bases each). The CDR3 contains 15 residues. Germline CDR1 SGHTA, CDR2 FQGNSA. V was pared by 2 bases and J by 5 bases, with 12 bases between. In DNA, the CDR3 is TGTGCCAGCAGCTTAATCGGGGACGGGACCGGGGAGCTGTTTTTT. It specifies CASSLIGDGTGELFF.

This chain links TRBV11-3 with TRBJ1-2, with D uncertain. Germline CDR1 reads SGHNT; CDR2 reads YENEEA. V was trimmed by 4 bases and J by 6 bases, leaving 12 bases between them. The CDR3 contains 13 residues. The CDR3 DNA follows: TGTGCCAGCAGCTCACAGAGGGCGGATGGCTACACCTTC. Translating it yields CASSSQRADGYTF.

In its sample, this clone was seen once. The chain employs TRBV28 and TRBJ2-5, with 12 bases fitting TRBD2. Per the germline V gene, CDR1 is MDHEN and CDR2 is SYDVKM. The CDR3 runs to 17 residues. Unmatched junction bases numbered 12, after V lost 5 bases and J lost 5 bases. CDR3 loop: CASSVWTSGTSTETQYF. CDR3 coding DNA: TGTGCCAGCAGTGTGTGGACTAGCGGGACCTCAACGGAGACCCAGTACTTC.

This clone was picked up a small number of times. V is TRBV5-1 and J is TRBJ1-5, with TRBD1 matching 12 bases. This CDR3 contains 14 residues. The V gene's germline CDR1 is SGHRS and CDR2 YFSETQ. Germline trimming cut 4 bases from V and 7 bases from J; bases unmatched to any gene: 3. DNA of the CDR3: TGCGCCAGCAGCCAGGGGACAGGGGGCCAGCCCCAGCATTTT. Translating it yields CASSQGTGGQPQHF.

This rearrangement joins TRBV6-5 to TRBJ2-7, with 12 bases lining up with TRBD2. The CDR3 is 14 residues long. Germline assignment: CDR1 MNHEY and CDR2 SVGAGI. Trimming took 6 bases from V and 2 from J; bases not matched to a gene: 2. In DNA form, the CDR3 reads TGTGCCAGCAGGACTAGCGGGAGCGCCTACGAGCAGTACTTC. Translation gives CASRTSGSAYEQYF.

The rearrangement joins TRBV5-1 to TRBJ2-7; 11 positions agree with TRBD2. This CDR3 is 16 amino acids long. Trimming at V came to 4 bases and at J to 6 bases, leaving 12 bases not matched to a gene. Germline V lookup: CDR1 SGHRS, CDR2 YFSETQ. The CDR3 protein is CASSRTGTSGSGEQYF. Written as DNA, the CDR3 is TGCGCCAGCAGCCGTACCGGGACTAGCGGTTCGGGCGAGCAGTACTTC.

The rearrangement joins TRBV15 to TRBJ1-6; D is uncertain. This CDR3 has 15 residues. Trimming took 1 base from V and 10 from J, leaving 14 bases between them. Germline V gives CDR1 LNHNV, CDR2 YYDKDF (reference sequence). DNA of the CDR3: TGTGCCACCAGCAGAGTTAGTGGCAGAGGGTCACCCCTCCACTTT. Translated, it gives CATSRVSGRGSPLHF.

There are a few counts of this clone. This rearrangement joins TRBV29-1 to TRBJ1-1; D gene uncertain. Germline CDR1 is SQVTM and CDR2 is ANQGSEA. V gave up 4 bases and J gave up 5 bases, with 8 bases separating them. This CDR3 region has 11 residues. CDR3 bases: TGCAGCGTTGTCCGCTCGACTGAAGCTTTCTTT. Its translation is CSVVRSTEAFF.

The table lists this clone with a few counts. The genes are TRBV7-6 and TRBJ1-2; D is perhaps TRBD1 (6 bases). The CDR3 runs 13 residues. Germline V gene data show CDR1 as SGHVS and CDR2 as FNYEAQ. Trimming removed 0 bases at V and 7 bases at J, with 9 bases between. CDR3 nucleotide sequence: TGTGCCAGCAGCTTAGCGGGGGGCGCTGGCTACACCTTC. Its translation: CASSLAGGAGYTF.

The V call is TRBV25-1, the J call TRBJ2-7; D is undetermined. This CDR3 has 14 amino acids. Per germline, CDR1 MGHDK and CDR2 SYGVNS. Trimming shortened V by 2 bases and J by 0 bases, and 8 bases separated the two germline ends. The CDR3 loop reads CASSEKVNSYEQYF. CDR3 nucleotide sequence: TGTGCCAGCAGTGAAAAGGTTAACTCCTACGAGCAGTACTTC.